This T cell receptor beta chain is drawn from a study of shared clonotypes between healthy human individuals. General study findings and limits: Sampling covered blood only; tissue repertoires likely differ. Across a handful of donors, naive CD4 shared approximately 4.5%, naive CD8 around 3.5%, memory CD4 about 2.4%, memory CD8 over 0.3%.

The assay was immunoSEQ multiplex PCR, and TCRdb's table has in-frame clones only and misses some. In the table there are about 1.1 million clones, roughly 74% of which are singletons. As regards this clone: What it binds is not known.

The V gene lost 3 bases and the J gene lost 2 bases, with 7 bases spanning the gap. Germline V gene data show CDR1 as SGHVS and CDR2 as FQNEAQ. The CDR3 has 13 amino acids. The sequenced sample consisted of memory CD4+ T cells from PBMCs. Subset of the sample: CD45RA-negative fraction. This sequence joins TRBV7-8 and TRBJ1-1; D is undetermined. The receptor was derived from a young man in good health. Some clones in this sample may be carry-over from other donors' samples. CDR3 in amino acids: CASSFRGNTEAFF. CDR3 coding DNA: TGTGCCAGCAGCTTCCGCGGAAACACTGAAGCTTTCTTT.